The rows below give T cell receptor beta chains drawn from one sample of a study of CD8 T cells in Susac syndrome. TCRdb reprocessed the immunoSEQ multiplex PCR reads via MiXCR and lists one record per CDR3 protein. This table holds more than 150,000 distinct CDR3 sequences, 85% to 95% found once. The sequenced sample consisted of CD8+ T cells from PBMCs. The receptors were gathered from a human donor with Susac syndrome. CDR3s include the opening cysteine and the closing phenylalanine or tryptophan. D genes are given only for firm matches. Not all rows give a size; the values are once, few, many and, for expanded clones, a class.

d_call clone_size j_call v_call cdr3_nt cdr3_aa
. . TRBJ2-5 TRBV1 TGCACCAGCAGCCAAGATCCGGAGAATTACCAAGAGACCCAGTACTTC CTSSQDPENYQETQYF
. . TRBJ2-3 TRBV13 TGTGCCAGCAGCGTGGGGACTGGCACAGATACGCAGTATTTT CASSVGTGTDTQYF
TRBD1 . TRBJ2-2 TRBV11-2 TGTGCCAGCAGTACAGGGGGTAGCACCGGGGAGCTGTTTTTT CASSTGGSTGELFF
TRBD1 once TRBJ1-2 TRBV5-8 TGTGCCAGCAGCTCCCAGGGGGTGGGCTATGGCTACACCTTC CASSSQGVGYGYTF
. . TRBJ2-1 TRBV30 TGTGCCTGGACCATCTACAATGAGCAGTTCTTC CAWTIYNEQFF
. . TRBJ1-2 TRBV9 TGTGCCAGCAGCGCATGGGACCGGGGCTACACCTTC CASSAWDRGYTF
. . TRBJ1-5 TRBV9 TGTGCCAGCAGCGAATCACAGGGACAGCCCCAGCATTTT CASSESQGQPQHF
TRBD2 . TRBJ2-3 TRBV6-2/TRBV6-3 TGTGCCAGCAGTTACCTTTTAGCGGGAGGAGGCACGCAGTATTTT CASSYLLAGGGTQYF
. once TRBJ1-5 TRBV28 TGTGCCAGCAGCCTCAGGGGTGGCAATCAGCCCCAGCATTTT CASSLRGGNQPQHF
TRBD2 . TRBJ2-4 TRBV19 TGTGCCAGTACCGGGGACTACCACATTCAGTACTTC CASTGDYHIQYF
TRBD1 . TRBJ1-1 TRBV29-1 TGCAGCGTATCCGGGACAGGGGGCTTCACTGAAGCTTTCTTT CSVSGTGGFTEAFF
TRBD2 . TRBJ2-3 TRBV12-3/TRBV12-4 TGTGCCAGCAGCCCTCGGGGGACTAGACTGACAGATACGCAGTATTTT CASSPRGTRLTDTQYF